This is a list of T cell receptor beta chains from one sample in a study of blood T cell repertoires in COVID-19. Repertoires were generated with immunoSEQ multiplex PCR, while TCRdb's copy carries only in-frame clones and drops some. This sample yields 310,000 or so clones, of which more than 85% are seen a single time; about 1.2% belongs to the top ten. Sequenced input: peripheral blood. The receptors stem from a man in his 70s with acute or convalescent COVID-19. CDR3s include the opening cysteine and the closing phenylalanine or tryptophan. The D gene is left open where the match is weak. The size of a clone is reported for some rows only, either as once, few or many, or as a class for expanded clones.

clone_size j_call d_call v_call cdr3_aa cdr3_nt
- TRBJ1-5 - TRBV28 CASRVRDGSNQPQHF TGTGCCAGCAGGGTCAGGGATGGGAGCAATCAGCCCCAGCATTTT
- TRBJ2-1 TRBD2 TRBV14 CASSQPGLAGLHEQFF TGTGCCAGCAGCCAACCGGGACTAGCGGGGCTACATGAGCAGTTCTTC
- TRBJ2-5 - TRBV3-1/TRBV3-2 CASSPPQGLETQYF TGTGCCAGCAGCCCCCCCCAGGGGCTGGAGACCCAGTACTTC
- TRBJ2-7 TRBD2 TRBV24-1 CATSDSAWGGYEQYF TGTGCCACCAGTGATTCCGCGTGGGGGGGATACGAGCAGTACTTC
- TRBJ1-2 TRBD1 TRBV6-2/TRBV6-3 CASSRQGGLGYTF TGTGCCAGCAGTCGACAGGGAGGTTTGGGCTACACCTTC
once TRBJ2-3 - TRBV7-9 CASSLSTGSTDTQYF TGTGCCAGCAGCCTTTCGACGGGGAGCACAGATACGCAGTATTTT
- TRBJ1-2 TRBD1 TRBV29-1 CSVGRTGSNYGYTF TGCAGCGTTGGGCGGACAGGATCTAACTATGGCTACACCTTC
- TRBJ2-2 TRBD1 TRBV28 CASSPHQGTGGDEAGELFF TGTGCCAGCAGTCCACATCAGGGGACAGGGGGCGATGAGGCCGGGGAGCTGTTTTTT
once TRBJ2-2 - TRBV11-2 CASSPTMGATGELFF TGTGCCAGCAGCCCCACCATGGGGGCCACCGGGGAGCTGTTTTTT
- TRBJ2-1 - TRBV5-1 CASSREGAHGIDEQFF TGCGCCAGCAGCAGGGAAGGTGCGCACGGGATAGATGAGCAGTTCTTC
- TRBJ2-4 TRBD1 TRBV2 CASSERGQGMRAKNIQYF TGTGCCAGCAGTGAACGGGGACAGGGAATGAGGGCCAAAAACATTCAGTACTTC
- TRBJ2-3 TRBD1 TRBV7-3 CASSLPDRGLFRCTDTQYF TGTGCCAGCAGCTTACCAGACAGGGGGCTTTTTAGATGCACAGATACGCAGTATTTT
- TRBJ1-6 TRBD1 TRBV7-2 CASSSDRASPLHF TGTGCCAGCAGCTCTGACAGGGCTTCACCCCTCCACTTT
- TRBJ2-5 - TRBV7-2 CASSFLVRDQETQYF TGTGCCAGCAGCTTTTTGGTGAGAGATCAAGAGACCCAGTACTTC
- TRBJ1-5 - TRBV20-1 CSASIQHSNQPQHF TGCAGTGCTAGTATACAGCATAGCAATCAGCCCCAGCATTTT
- TRBJ1-1 TRBD1 TRBV18 CASSRQGVTTEAFF TGTGCCAGCTCGAGACAGGGGGTAACGACTGAAGCTTTCTTT
- TRBJ1-5 TRBD1 TRBV11-2 CASSLGTGRQPQHF TGTGCCAGCAGCCTCGGGACAGGGCGACAGCCCCAGCATTTT
- TRBJ2-3 - TRBV5-5 CASSLITGDTQYF TGTGCCAGCAGCTTAATTACAGGGGATACGCAGTATTTT
- TRBJ1-1 TRBD1 TRBV6-6 CATRDRGNTEAFF TGTGCCACCCGGGACAGGGGGAACACTGAAGCTTTCTTT
few TRBJ2-7 TRBD2 TRBV10-1 CASTSAEKRDFYEQYF TGCGCCAGCACCTCGGCTGAGAAGCGGGACTTCTACGAGCAGTACTTC
- TRBJ2-1 TRBD2 TRBV7-9 CASSLGGTSGRAKLF TGTGCCAGCAGCTTAGGTGGGACTAGCGGGAGGGCGAAGCTCTTC
- TRBJ2-7 - TRBV7-2 CASSLNRSPDYEQYF TGTGCCAGCAGCCTAAACAGGTCCCCGGATTACGAGCAGTACTTC
- TRBJ2-4 TRBD1 TRBV5-1 CASSPGQRGNIQYF TGCGCCAGCAGCCCGGGACAGAGGGGAAACATTCAGTACTTC
- TRBJ1-6 TRBD1 TRBV7-2 CASRDRGQVNSPLHF TGTGCCAGCAGGGACCGGGGACAGGTTAATTCACCCCTCCACTTT
- TRBJ1-4 TRBD1 TRBV2 CASSETRQGGKFF TGTGCCAGCAGTGAGACTAGACAGGGGGGAAAGTTTTTT
- TRBJ1-2 - TRBV28 CASHRPSSYGYTF TGTGCCAGTCACAGACCCTCCTCCTATGGCTACACCTTC
- TRBJ2-1 TRBD2 TRBV4-3 CASSPESPRLAGGSSYNEQFF TGCGCCAGCAGCCCCGAAAGTCCGCGGCTAGCGGGGGGCAGCTCCTACAATGAGCAGTTCTTC
- TRBJ2-3 - TRBV12-3/TRBV12-4 CASSYLVADTQYF TGTGCCAGCAGTTACCTAGTAGCAGATACGCAGTATTTT
- TRBJ1-4 - TRBV5-1 CASSLLQGTNEKLFF TGCGCCAGCAGCTTGTTGCAGGGGACTAATGAAAAACTGTTTTTT
- TRBJ1-1 - TRBV6-5 CASSYSTQVNTEAFF TGTGCCAGCAGTTACTCGACACAGGTTAACACTGAAGCTTTCTTT
- TRBJ2-5 - TRBV7-9 CASSLFPHSPEGETQYF TGTGCCAGCAGCTTATTTCCCCACTCGCCGGAGGGAGAGACCCAGTACTTC
- TRBJ1-5 TRBD1 TRBV28 CASSFPDRDLNQPQHF TGTGCCAGCAGTTTCCCGGACAGGGATTTGAATCAGCCCCAGCATTTT
- TRBJ2-2 - TRBV30 CAWRQTRANTGELFF TGTGCCTGGAGACAGACCCGAGCGAACACCGGGGAGCTGTTTTTT
- TRBJ1-2 TRBD1 TRBV5-5 CASSPGTGNYGYTF TGTGCCAGCAGCCCGGGGACAGGGAACTATGGCTACACCTTC
- TRBJ2-1 - TRBV7-2 CASSTRPGGRYNEQFF TGTGCCAGCAGCACAAGACCGGGGGGCCGCTACAATGAGCAGTTCTTC
once TRBJ2-1 TRBD2 TRBV7-2 CASSSGLAGVSEQFF TGTGCCAGCAGCTCAGGACTAGCGGGAGTGAGTGAGCAGTTCTTC
- TRBJ1-6 TRBD1 TRBV27 CASRGTGVDSPLHF TGTGCCAGCAGGGGGACAGGGGTTGATTCACCCCTCCACTTT
- TRBJ1-4 - TRBV19 CASSITRIGPQRGLFF TGTGCCAGTAGTATTACGAGAATCGGGCCCCAGCGGGGACTGTTTTTT
few TRBJ2-2 TRBD2 TRBV5-1 CASRAGGQNTGELFF TGCGCCAGCAGGGCGGGGGGACAGAACACCGGGGAGCTGTTTTTT
- TRBJ1-2 - TRBV6-1 CASSEASVAYGYTF TGTGCCAGCAGTGAAGCCTCAGTTGCCTATGGCTACACCTTC
- TRBJ2-1 - TRBV7-2 CASSLATPYPGEQFF TGTGCCAGCAGCTTAGCTACCCCATACCCCGGTGAGCAGTTCTTC
- TRBJ2-1 TRBD1 TRBV9 CASSVVGTGALNEQFF TGTGCCAGCAGCGTAGTTGGGACAGGGGCGCTCAATGAGCAGTTCTTC
- TRBJ1-1 TRBD1 TRBV19 CASSIAGQGPTTTVGAFF TGTGCCAGTAGTATAGCGGGACAGGGCCCGACGACCACTGTTGGAGCTTTCTTT
- TRBJ2-2 TRBD2 TRBV28 CASIFSGGNTGELFF TGTGCCAGCATCTTTAGCGGGGGAAACACCGGGGAGCTGTTTTTT
- TRBJ2-2 - TRBV6-5 CASKITGSNTGELFF TGTGCCAGCAAGATCACAGGGTCGAACACCGGGGAGCTGTTTTTT
once TRBJ1-5 TRBD1 TRBV6-6 CASSGQGRNQPQHF TGTGCCAGCAGTGGACAGGGGAGAAATCAGCCCCAGCATTTT